These 18 T cell receptor beta chains share one sample of origin, sequenced in a study of shared clonotypes between healthy human individuals. TCRdb's copy holds only in-frame clones and misses some; the assay was immunoSEQ multiplex PCR. The top ten hold about 12% of the sample, which has hundreds of thousands of clones, roughly 79% seen once. Sequenced material: PBMCs. The receptors stem from a woman in her forties in good health. Some clones in this sample may be carry-over from other donors' samples.

This chain uses TRBV6-1 with TRBJ2-5; D uncertain. Trimming left V 0 bases short and J 5 bases short, with 4 bases between. Germline-derived CDR1 and CDR2 are MNHNS and SASEGT. CDR3 length: 12 amino acids. The DNA of the CDR3 is TGTGCCAGCAGTGAAGCTGTGGAGACCCAGTACTTC. Translated, it gives CASSEAVETQYF.

This clone was picked up a small number of times. This chain links TRBV5-1 with TRBJ1-1; perhaps TRBD1 as D (6 bases). Germline assignment: CDR1 SGHRS and CDR2 YFSETQ. The V and J ends lost 4 bases and 5 bases respectively, with 21 bases between them. The CDR3 totals 16 residues. The CDR3 is CASSPIGGASRTEAFF. The CDR3 DNA reads TGCGCCAGCAGCCCCATCGGGGGGGCGAGTCGGACTGAAGCTTTCTTT.

The J gene is TRBJ1-4, the V gene TRBV28; 9 bases agree with TRBD1. V dropped 5 bases and J dropped 8; count of bases not matched to a gene: 6. The length of the CDR3 is 14 residues. Per the germline V gene, CDR1 is MDHEN and CDR2 is SYDVKM. The CDR3 here is CASSRTGAGEKLFF. CDR3 coding DNA: TGTGCCAGCAGTCGGACAGGGGCGGGGGAAAAACTGTTTTTT.

This clone occurred once. The chain employs TRBV4-2 and TRBJ2-2; TRBD2 agrees at 8 bases. The CDR3 length is 18 residues. Unmatched junction bases numbered 14, after V lost 0 bases and J lost 8 bases. Per the germline V gene, CDR1 is LGHNA and CDR2 is YNFKEQ. CDR3 bases: TGTGCCAGCAGCCAAGAACCTAGCGGGCTACCTTCGTCTGGGGAGCTGTTTTTT. It is translated as CASSQEPSGLPSSGELFF.

Concerning this clone itself: This same CDR3 is encoded by further DNA sequences in the sample. This chain joins TRBV6-1 and TRBJ1-5, with 8 bases aligning to TRBD1. This CDR3 has 14 amino acids. Germline CDR1 and CDR2: MNHNS and SASEGT. The V segment lost 2 bases and the J segment 4 bases; nucleotides outside the gene matches: 1. CDR3 sequence: CASSETGGNQPQHF. Written as DNA, the CDR3 is TGTGCCAGCAGTGAAACAGGGGGGAATCAGCCCCAGCATTTT.

The chain carries TRBV14 and TRBJ1-1, with D possibly TRBD1 on 5 matching bases. The CDR3 spans 14 residues. Per germline, CDR1 SGHDN and CDR2 FVKESK. Between the trimmed V and J ends, which lost 1 base and 11 bases, there was a span of 17 bases. The DNA for the CDR3 is TGTGCCAGCAGCCAAGTCCCGGGACTTAGCCAGGCTTTCTTT. It specifies CASSQVPGLSQAFF.

For this clone: In the same sample, other DNA sequences code for this CDR3. The V gene is TRBV29-1, the J gene TRBJ2-5; D ambiguous. Trimming stripped 6 bases from V and 5 bases from J, with 10 bases between. Germline V gene sequence: CDR1 SQVTM, CDR2 ANQGSEA. The CDR3 loop spans 11 amino acids. DNA for the CDR3: TGCAGCGTCTCGCGTGGGGAGACCCAGTACTTC. It translates to CSVSRGETQYF.

CDR3 sequence (DNA): TGTGCCAGCTCACCACGGGTCCTCAGGGCGGGCTACGAGCAGTACTTC. This codes for CASSPRVLRAGYEQYF. This chain uses TRBV18 with TRBJ2-7; the D gene could be TRBD1 or TRBD2 (5 bases each). This CDR3 spans 16 amino acids. Germline V gives CDR1 KGHSH, CDR2 LQKENI. V lost 1 base to trimming and J lost 3 bases, with 16 bases between them.

The chain uses TRBV2 and TRBJ1-5; D remains unclear. CDR1 SNHLY and CDR2 FYNNEI come from the germline V gene. The ends were cut back, 7 bases at V and 4 bases at J, with 8 bases in the middle. This CDR3 has 12 residues. CDR3 coding DNA: TGTGCCAGCACCGTGGGGAATCAGCCCCAGCATTTT. Protein product: CASTVGNQPQHF.

This chain links TRBV5-6 with TRBJ2-7; TRBD1 matches at 11 bases. CDR1 and CDR2 from the germline V gene are SGHDT and YYEEEE. Germline trimming cut 4 bases from V and 4 bases from J; bases unmatched to any gene: 10. There are 16 residues in the CDR3. The CDR3 region is CASSPRGQGARYEQYF. The CDR3 coding sequence is TGTGCCAGCAGCCCACGAGGACAGGGGGCTAGGTACGAGCAGTACTTC.

V and J are TRBV10-3 and TRBJ2-7; D remains ambiguous. Germline V CDR1 and CDR2: ENHRY, SYGVKD. This CDR3 region has 12 residues. Trimming removed 3 bases at V and 4 bases at J, with 7 bases between. CDR3: CAISDLAYEQYF. CDR3 coding DNA: TGTGCCATCAGTGATTTAGCTTACGAGCAGTACTTC.

The chain links TRBV27 to TRBJ2-5, with TRBD1 identical over 9 bases. The end of the DNA aligns better with TRBJ2-7, so the J call may be wrong. The length of the CDR3 is 15 residues. Germline CDR1 is MNHEY and CDR2 is SMNVEV (reference sequence). Here the CDR3 DNA reads TGTGCCAGCAGTCCAAAACAGGGGGCCTTGAACGAGCAGTACTTC. This sequence encodes CASSPKQGALNEQYF.

The chain joins TRBV11-2 to TRBJ1-3; D remains ambiguous. The CDR3 covers 15 residues. The germline CDR1 and CDR2 sequences are SGHAT and FQNNGV. V lost 0 bases to trimming and J lost 4 bases, with 10 bases between them. Here the CDR3 DNA reads TGTGCCAGCAGCTTAGATAACCCCGCGGGAAACACCATATATTTT. Translating it yields CASSLDNPAGNTIYF.

This chain's CDR3 is CASSIYNEQFF. The CDR3 DNA reads TGTGCCAGCAGTATCTACAATGAGCAGTTCTTC. The chain carries TRBV2 and TRBJ2-1; no clear D. The germline CDR1 and CDR2 sequences are SNHLY and FYNNEI. Trimming left V 5 bases short and J 3 bases short, with 2 bases between. The CDR3 is made up of 11 amino acids. The full variable domain, its missing parts supplied by reference TRBV2 and TRBJ2-1, is EPEVTQTPSHQVTQMGQEVILRCVPISNHLYFYWYRQILGQKVEFLVSFYNNEISEKSEIFDDQFSVERPDGSNFTLKIRSTKLEDSAMYFCASSIYNEQFFGPGTRLTVL.

This clone was seen only a few times. V and J are TRBV6-5 and TRBJ1-2; 8 nucleotides line up with TRBD1. In germline, CDR1 is MNHEY, CDR2 SVGAGI. V lost 0 bases, J lost 3 bases, and 3 bases stayed unmatched. The CDR3 sequence is 15 residues long. The CDR3 DNA is TGTGCCAGCAGTTACTCGGACAGGGAGCACTATGGCTACACCTTC. Protein sequence: CASSYSDREHYGYTF.

The chain has TRBV5-1 and TRBJ2-5; D is ambiguous. This CDR3 has 11 residues. The V gene's germline CDR1 is SGHRS and CDR2 YFSETQ. The V and J ends lost 4 bases and 11 bases respectively, with 12 bases between them. The CDR3 here is CASSLLTEQYF. The CDR3 nucleotides read TGCGCCAGCAGCCTCCTAACAGAGCAGTACTTC.

The chain is built from TRBV7-2 and TRBJ1-2; 9 bases are a match to TRBD1. This CDR3 has 15 amino acids. J gave up 4 bases and V 5 bases, and 8 bases lay outside the gene matches. From germline, CDR1 is SGHTA and CDR2 FQGNSA. The CDR3 DNA reads as TGTGCCAGCAGCCACCGGGACAGGGATCCCTATGGCTACACCTTC. It codes for CASSHRDRDPYGYTF.

This clone has just one count. A read error is possible here, since a much larger clone lies one base away. The rearrangement links TRBV29-1 to TRBJ1-1, with D possibly matching TRBD1 (5 bases). CDR3 size: 13 residues. CDR1 is SQVTM, CDR2 ANQGSEA, per germline. The CDR3, as DNA: TGCAGCGCTGAAATCGGGGGTGGGACTGAAGCTTTCTTT. Its translation: CSAEIGGGTEAFF.